Following are 27 T cell receptor beta chains from one sample sequenced in a study of tumor-infiltrating lymphocytes in oesophageal squamous cell carcinoma. TCRdb called the PCR reads again in MiXCR, with one record for every CDR3 protein. The repertoire holds about 17,000 distinct CDR3 sequences, with 47% as singletons. Sequences were obtained from normal esophageal tissue next to the tumor. The receptors were sampled from a female donor with esophageal squamous cell carcinoma.

This clonotype was observed at least ten times. This rearrangement joins TRBV7-2 to TRBJ2-7; the match to TRBD1 covers 7 bases. With 5 bases clipped from V and 1 base from J, the junction kept 5 bases outside the gene matches. CDR1 is SGHTA and CDR2 is FQGNSA in the germline V gene. CDR3 length equals 14 residues. The CDR3 spells CASSTDRQSYEQYF. DNA of the CDR3: TGTGCCAGCAGCACGGACAGGCAATCCTACGAGCAGTACTTC.

V and J are TRBV6-1 and TRBJ2-7; D remains ambiguous. Germline V gene sequence: CDR1 MNHNS, CDR2 SASEGT. V dropped 7 bases and J dropped 3 bases, with 16 bases sitting between them. This CDR3 is built from 14 residues. The CDR3 sequence is CASTQIGRNYEQYF. In DNA form, the CDR3 reads TGTGCCAGCACTCAGATAGGACGGAACTACGAGCAGTACTTC.

Details on this clonotype: Possible read error: a much larger clone is one base away. V is TRBV12-3 or TRBV12-4 and J is TRBJ2-6; D is perhaps TRBD1 or TRBD2 (6 bases each). With the DNA end fitting TRBJ2-1 better, the J assignment may be wrong. This CDR3 has 14 amino acids. DNA of the CDR3: TGTGCCAGCAGTTTTGGGGACATCCGGGAGACCCAGTTCTTC. Translating it yields CASSFGDIRETQFF.

The chain carries TRBV12-3 or TRBV12-4 and TRBJ2-1; 7 bases fit TRBD2. CDR3 length: 14 residues. The junction had 8 bases not matched to a gene; V was cut back by 6 bases and J by 6 bases. DNA for the CDR3: TGTGCCAGCAGAGAAGCGGGATCAGGCAATGAGCAGTTCTTC. It encodes CASREAGSGNEQFF.

This clonotype was detected many times. This chain connects TRBV5-4 to TRBJ1-1; D perhaps matches TRBD1 (5 bases). Looked up from germline, CDR1 is SGHNT and CDR2 is YYREEE (reference sequence). V dropped 1 base and J dropped 6 bases, with 16 bases sitting between them. This CDR3 comprises 15 residues. CDR3 bases: TGTGCCAGCAGCTTGAGGCAGGGAGAAAGGGCTGAAGCTTTCTTT. It translates to CASSLRQGERAEAFF.

The chain employs TRBV6-6 and TRBJ2-1; D could derive from TRBD1 or TRBD2 (5 bases each). The CDR3 runs 17 residues. The germline CDR1 and CDR2 sequences are MNHNY and SVGAGI (reference sequence). V lost 2 bases and J lost 0, with 14 bases in between. DNA of the CDR3: TGTGCCAGCAGTTACACCGCCGGGACCCACTCCTACAATGAGCAGTTCTTC. This encodes CASSYTAGTHSYNEQFF.

CDR3 bases: TGCGCCAGCAGCTTGTGGGGGGAAGGCCAAGAGACCCAGTACTTC. Protein product: CASSLWGEGQETQYF. V usage is TRBV5-1 and J usage is TRBJ2-3; the D gene is possibly TRBD2 (6 bases). The DNA end is more similar to TRBJ2-5, so the J call may be wrong. This CDR3 region has 15 residues. Germline loops: CDR1 SGHRS, CDR2 YFSETQ.

This clonotype was seen a handful of times. The V gene is TRBV11-2, the J gene TRBJ2-7, with D perhaps given as TRBD1 or TRBD2 (6 bases each). Per germline, CDR1 SGHAT and CDR2 FQNNGV. The CDR3 spans 16 residues. Between the trimmed V and J ends, which lost 3 bases and 7 bases, there was a span of 22 bases. In DNA form, the CDR3 reads TGTGCCAGCAGCTTTGGGGGGCGAGTGGGGGGCGGTGAGCAGTACTTC. This sequence encodes CASSFGGRVGGGEQYF.

This clonotype was counted only a few times. J is TRBJ1-3 and V is TRBV25-1; D uncertain. Germline V CDR1 and CDR2: MGHDK, SYGVNS. V was shortened by 3 bases and J by 0 bases, with 9 bases between the two germline ends. The CDR3 spans 15 residues. CDR3 nucleotide sequence: TGTGCCAGCAGTGATAGCACTGACTCTGGAAACACCATATATTTT. Amino acids: CASSDSTDSGNTIYF.

This clonotype has at least ten counts. The chain has TRBV5-1 and TRBJ2-1, with 8 nucleotides matching TRBD1. Germline CDR1 reads SGHRS; CDR2 reads YFSETQ. The CDR3 sequence is 14 residues long. The ends lost 3 bases at V and 8 bases at J; junction bases unmatched: 7. The CDR3 protein is CASSSGQGLDEQFF. The CDR3 coding sequence is TGCGCCAGCAGCTCCGGACAGGGTCTCGATGAGCAGTTCTTC.

This CDR3 reads CASSPSAGAINEQFF. The CDR3 region has the DNA TGTGCCAGCAGCCCCTCGGCGGGAGCCATAAATGAGCAGTTCTTC. The V gene is TRBV7-2, the J gene TRBJ2-5; TRBD2 matches at 7 bases. The DNA end favors TRBJ2-1, so the J call may be wrong. The CDR3 spans 15 residues. Germline CDR1 is SGHTA and CDR2 is FQGNSA.

The V gene is TRBV12-3 or TRBV12-4, the J gene TRBJ1-4; the D gene is possibly TRBD1 (5 bases). The V end lost 1 base, the J end lost 6 bases, and 9 bases lay between the germline ends. The CDR3 has 14 residues. CDR3 amino acids: CASSLGGRDEKLFF. CDR3 DNA: TGTGCCAGCAGTTTAGGGGGGAGGGATGAAAAACTGTTTTTT.

This rearrangement joins TRBV27 to TRBJ2-1, with 8 bases matching TRBD2. The DNA matches TRBJ2-7 better at its end, which makes the J call doubtful. CDR3 length: 15 amino acids. Germline V gene data show CDR1 as MNHEY and CDR2 as SMNVEV (reference sequence). The CDR3 here is CASSLWLAGSYEQYF. CDR3 sequence (DNA): TGTGCCAGCAGTTTATGGTTAGCGGGATCCTACGAGCAGTACTTC.

In nucleotides, the CDR3 is TGTGCCAGCAGGCGACAGGAAGGGGAGCAGTACTTC. As protein: CASRRQEGEQYF. The genes are TRBV5-3 and TRBJ2-7, with TRBD1 as a possible D gene (6 bases). TRBV5-3 is classed as an ORF, of uncertain function. This CDR3 comprises 12 residues. Deletions cut 8 bases from V and 7 bases from J, with 16 bases between.

In its sample, this clonotype was seen many times. CDR3: CASSKDRGGNQPQHF. CDR3 nucleotides: TGTGCCAGCAGTAAAGACAGGGGTGGCAATCAGCCCCAGCATTTT. V is TRBV6-1 and J is TRBJ1-5, with TRBD1 matching over 8 bases. Germline V CDR1 and CDR2: MNHNS, SASEGT. The CDR3 sequence is 15 residues long. V shed 5 bases and J 2 bases; nucleotides not matched to a gene: 5.

This clonotype showed up many times. The V gene is TRBV5-1, the J gene TRBJ2-5; D call uncertain. Looked up from germline, CDR1 is SGHRS and CDR2 is YFSETQ. V lost 1 base, J lost 3 bases, and 4 bases lay in between. The CDR3 is 12 residues long. CDR3 loop: CASSLTEETQYF. CDR3 in DNA: TGCGCCAGCAGCTTGACAGAAGAGACCCAGTACTTC.

This clonotype was counted ten times or more. The chain links TRBV4-3 to TRBJ2-7, with TRBD2 as a possible D gene (5 bases). This CDR3 comprises 15 residues. V lost 0 bases, J lost 4 bases, and 13 bases lay in between. Germline lookup yields CDR1 LGHNA and CDR2 YSLEER. The CDR3 here is CASSQDRGLGYEQYF. CDR3 bases: TGCGCCAGCAGCCAAGATCGAGGGTTGGGATACGAGCAGTACTTC.

V is TRBV7-2 and J is TRBJ2-7; 10 positions agree with TRBD2. Trimming removed 5 bases from V and 6 bases from J; junction bases left unmatched: 7. The CDR3 is made up of 14 amino acids. Germline CDR1 is SGHTA and CDR2 is FQGNSA. This CDR3 reads CASSQGTSVSEQYF. CDR3 DNA: TGTGCCAGCAGCCAGGGGACTAGCGTTTCCGAGCAGTACTTC. The full variable domain, rest sourced from reference TRBV7-2 and TRBJ2-7, is GAGVSQSPSNKVTEKGKDVELRCDPISGHTALYWYRQSLGQGLEFLIYFQGNSAPDKSGLPSDRFSAERTGGSVSTLTIQRTQQEDSAVYLCASSQGTSVSEQYFGPGTRLTVT.

The chain combines TRBV7-6 with TRBJ2-5; D is unclear. With 6 bases removed from V and 11 bases from J, the gap between germline ends came to 19 bases. This CDR3 contains 13 residues. Germline V CDR1 and CDR2: SGHVS, FNYEAQ. The CDR3 sequence is CASRTESWDEQYF. The CDR3 DNA follows: TGTGCCAGCAGAACCGAAAGCTGGGATGAGCAGTACTTC.

V is TRBV7-3 and J is TRBJ1-4; D is uncertain. The CDR3 covers 15 residues. Between the trimmed V and J ends, which lost 6 bases and 10 bases, there was a span of 21 bases. Germline values: CDR1 SGHTA, CDR2 FQGTGA. CDR3 in DNA: TGTGCCAGCAGTCTAAGGGATTCGCGGGAGGGAAAACTGTTTTTT. It codes for CASSLRDSREGKLFF.

This clonotype was counted ten times or more. V gene TRBV5-6 combines with J gene TRBJ2-7; D not certain. The V gene's germline CDR1 is SGHDT and CDR2 YYEEEE. This CDR3 has 11 residues. V lost 2 bases, J lost 6 bases, and 6 bases lay in between. The CDR3 loop is CASSFRREQYF. CDR3 DNA: TGTGCCAGCAGCTTCCGACGCGAGCAGTACTTC.

The table lists this clonotype with a few counts. V usage is TRBV12-3 or TRBV12-4 and J usage is TRBJ2-6; TRBD1 agrees at 9 bases. V lost 3 bases, J lost 3 bases, and 3 bases stayed unmatched. The CDR3 spans 16 residues. In nucleotides, the CDR3 is TGTGCCAGCAGTTTCGGGACAGGGTATGGGGCCAACGTCCTGACTTTC. The encoded protein is CASSFGTGYGANVLTF.

The chain recombines TRBV7-9 with TRBJ2-3; TRBD1 might be the D (5 bases). The J call may be mistaken, given a closer DNA end match to TRBJ2-7. Germline V lookup: CDR1 SEHNR, CDR2 FQNEAQ (reference sequence). The CDR3 totals 11 residues. CDR3 protein: CASSQGVEQYF. The CDR3 DNA is TGTGCCAGCAGCCAGGGTGTCGAGCAGTACTTC.

Notes on this clonotype: One end of the junction does not line up with germline, which may come from a read error. The V gene is TRBV7-3, the J gene TRBJ2-3; perhaps TRBD2 as D (6 bases). This CDR3 has 16 residues. Germline CDR1 reads SGHTA; CDR2 reads FQGTGA. As DNA, the CDR3 is TGTGCCAGCAGTTTACGGACCCTCCAGGGAGGCAATGAGCGGTTCTTC. Its translation: CASSLRTLQGGNERFF.

The rearrangement links TRBV6-5 to TRBJ1-5, with 8 bases identical to TRBD1. The germline V gene has CDR1 MNHEY and CDR2 SVGAGI. The CDR3 consists of 13 residues. The J segment lost 2 bases and the V segment lost 10 bases, leaving 4 bases of the junction unmatched. The CDR3 DNA reads TGTGCCACCTTACAGGGGGGCAATCAGCCCCAGCATTTT. This sequence encodes CATLQGGNQPQHF.

Regarding this clonotype: A much larger clone lies a single base off, so this may be a read error. The gene calls are TRBV5-4 and TRBJ2-6; either TRBD1 or TRBD2 may fit D (6 bases each). CDR1 SGHNT and CDR2 YYREEE come from the germline V gene (reference sequence). V was cut by 4 bases and J by 2 bases, with 10 bases left in between. The CDR3 runs 15 residues. The CDR3 DNA sequence: TGTGCCAGCAGCGTGAGGGGGGCTGGGGCCAACGTCCTGACTTTC. Protein: CASSVRGAGANVLTF. Complete variable domain (other parts from reference TRBV5-4 and TRBJ2-6): ETGVTQSPTHLIKTRGQQVTLRCSSQSGHNTVSWYQQALGQGPQFIFQYYREEENGRGNFPPRFSGLQFPNYSSELNVNALELDDSALYLCASSVRGAGANVLTFGAGSRLTVL.

This clonotype was seen only once. J is TRBJ2-3 and V is TRBV6-1; D not resolved. Germline CDR1 and CDR2: MNHNS and SASEGT. The V gene lost 2 bases and the J gene lost 0 bases, with 18 bases spanning the gap. The CDR3 has 18 amino acids. This chain's CDR3 is CASSEYFLLAVSTDTQYF. The CDR3 region has the DNA TGTGCCAGCAGTGAATATTTTCTTCTGGCTGTGAGCACAGATACGCAGTATTTT.